One and the same sample provided the 12 T cell receptor beta chains below, sequenced in a study of post-analysis software for immune sequencing data. Study-level findings and limits: Included in a set of four or five TRBV segments more frequent in patients than controls were TRBV5-6, TRBV5-1 and TRBV20-1.

The antigens of these receptors remain unknown. Presence of unique molecular identifiers characterized the TCR beta cDNA libraries. TCRdb ran MiXCR on the PCR reads and lists one entry per CDR3 protein. The sample lists some 450,000 distinct CDR3 sequences, around 40% occurring once. The sample taken for sequencing was blood. These receptor sequences come from a girl aged 5 to 17 with multiple sclerosis.

The chain recombines TRBV5-1 with TRBJ1-2; D unclear. This CDR3 has 14 amino acids. Trimming shortened V by 0 bases and J by 6 bases, and 12 bases separated the two germline ends. CDR1 is SGHRS, CDR2 YFSETQ, per germline. The DNA of the CDR3 is TGCGCCAGCAGCTTGGGTTCGTCCAAGGATGGCTACACCTTC. Its protein is CASSLGSSKDGYTF.

The rearrangement uses TRBV4-1 and TRBJ2-4; 10 bases line up with TRBD2. The J call is doubtful: the DNA matches TRBJ2-7 better. This CDR3 region has 15 residues. CDR1 is MGHRA and CDR2 is YSYEKL in the germline V gene. CDR3 DNA: TGCGCCAGCAGCCAAGGGACTAGCGGAGGGGACGAGCAGTACTTC. Its protein product is CASSQGTSGGDEQYF.

A word on this clonotype: An end of the junction differs from the germline gene, which may be a read error. The chain employs TRBV10-3 and TRBJ2-3; D may match TRBD1 or TRBD2 (5 bases each). This CDR3 is built from 16 residues. Germline CDR1 reads ENHRY; CDR2 reads SYGVKD. CDR3 region: CTIGLSGGERSDTQYF. CDR3 DNA: TGTACCATTGGGTTATCTGGGGGAGAACGCTCAGATACGCAGTATTTT.

This clonotype was observed a few times. The chain uses TRBV5-6 and TRBJ2-3; D remains unclear. V was clipped by 0 bases and J by 4 bases, with 9 bases between them. From germline, CDR1 is SGHDT and CDR2 YYEEEE. The CDR3 has 14 residues. CDR3 nucleotides: TGTGCCAGCAGCTTGGAGGAGAGGCCAGATACGCAGTATTTT. This encodes CASSLEERPDTQYF.

This chain links TRBV7-2 with TRBJ2-1; 7 bases match TRBD1. J gave up 0 bases and V 5 bases, and 7 bases lay outside the gene matches. CDR3 length: 16 amino acids. Looked up from germline, CDR1 is SGHTA and CDR2 is FQGNSA. The CDR3 DNA reads TGTGCCAGCAGCCGCAGGACAGGCGGCTCCTACAATGAGCAGTTCTTC. This codes for CASSRRTGGSYNEQFF.

Here the CDR3 DNA reads TGTGCCAGCAGTTGGGGGTCCATGAACACTGAAGCTTTCTTT. Translation: CASSWGSMNTEAFF. The V gene is TRBV28, the J gene TRBJ1-1, with a possible D match to TRBD1 (5 bases). Germline V gene data show CDR1 as MDHEN and CDR2 as SYDVKM. The V and J ends lost 4 bases and 0 bases respectively, with 9 bases between them. The CDR3 spans 14 residues.

This clonotype was counted a few times. The gene calls are TRBV6-5 and TRBJ1-2, with TRBD1 identical over 7 bases. CDR1 is MNHEY and CDR2 is SVGAGI in the germline V gene. V lost 2 bases to trimming and J lost 8 bases; unmatched junction nucleotides: 14. The CDR3 contains 16 residues. This CDR3 reads CASSYATGTALRGYTF. CDR3 DNA sequence: TGTGCCAGCAGTTACGCCACCGGGACAGCTTTGCGGGGCTACACCTTC.

The chain links TRBV5-1 to TRBJ2-7; D possibly corresponds to TRBD2 (6 bases). Germline V gene sequence: CDR1 SGHRS, CDR2 YFSETQ. The V end was cut by 3 bases, the J end by 3 bases, with 13 bases between. This CDR3 has 14 amino acids. The DNA of the CDR3 is TGCGCCAGCAGCTCCCCCTTGGGGGGCTACGAGCAGTACTTC. It is translated as CASSSPLGGYEQYF.

The chain is built from TRBV6-2 or TRBV6-3 and TRBJ1-5; D is uncertain. V gave up 0 bases and J gave up 1 base, with 4 bases separating them. The CDR3 spans 14 residues. From germline, CDR1 is MNHEY and CDR2 SVGEGT. The DNA for the CDR3 is TGTGCCAGCAGTTACTCGAAAAGCAATCAGCCCCAGCATTTT. It translates to CASSYSKSNQPQHF.

The CDR3 DNA reads TGCAGTGCTGATCCCCTTGGCGGGAGGTCCTACGAGCAGTACTTC. This gives the protein CSADPLGGRSYEQYF. The V gene is TRBV20-1, the J gene TRBJ2-4; 8 bases map to TRBD2. The DNA matches TRBJ2-7 better at its end, which makes the J call doubtful. The CDR3 length is 15 residues. Germline V gene lookup returns CDR1 DFQATT and CDR2 SNEGSKA (reference sequence).

A word on this clonotype: This may be a read error: a much more frequent sequence differs by one nucleotide. The gene calls are TRBV12-3 or TRBV12-4 and TRBJ1-5; 7 bases fit TRBD1. This CDR3 spans 18 amino acids. CDR3 nucleotide sequence: TGTGCCAGCAGTTTAGTGACAGGGTCCCGATATAGCAATCGGCCCCAGCATTTT. Translating it yields CASSLVTGSRYSNRPQHF.

This chain uses TRBV20-1 with TRBJ2-7; 8 bases line up with TRBD1. Looked up from germline, CDR1 is DFQATT and CDR2 is SNEGSKA (reference sequence). The CDR3 has 13 amino acids. V trimming: 6 bases; J trimming: 0 bases; junction bases outside the gene matches: 4. In DNA, the CDR3 is TGCAGTGCATTGGGACAGGTCTCCTACGAGCAGTACTTC. It yields the protein CSALGQVSYEQYF.